The clone carrying this T cell receptor (beta chain) appeared a single time. Its antigen is not identified. This CDR3 spans 11 amino acids. Trimming cost V 7 bases and J 8 bases, with 12 bases left between them. Germline V gene data show CDR1 as GTSNPN and CDR2 as SVGIG (reference sequence). It was in the United States that all participants with HIV were treated. It was version v3.0 of the immunoSEQ assay that was run at survey level. Method: immunoSEQ multiplex PCR; TCRdb's copy keeps in-frame clones and lacks some. The sample comprises over 35,000 clones, around three quarters of which are singletons, and approximately 6.3% rests with the top ten. These data belong to a study of long-term antiretroviral therapy in people with HIV. Study-wide results and caveats: Blood, drawn from about 2003 to 2018, may reflect older ART regimens. Those clones which expanded before ART made up the dominant part of the repertoire at all time points. CDR3 length ranges were narrower in HIV repertoires than in controls.

This clonotype was obtained from a young man with HIV. The chain employs TRBV30 and TRBJ2-1; no reliable D call. The specimen was unsorted PBMCs, collected 3.4 years after starting antiretroviral therapy. The CDR3 DNA reads as TGTGCCTTTAGTCCCCCCCATGAGCAGTTCTTC. Residues: CAFSPPHEQFF.